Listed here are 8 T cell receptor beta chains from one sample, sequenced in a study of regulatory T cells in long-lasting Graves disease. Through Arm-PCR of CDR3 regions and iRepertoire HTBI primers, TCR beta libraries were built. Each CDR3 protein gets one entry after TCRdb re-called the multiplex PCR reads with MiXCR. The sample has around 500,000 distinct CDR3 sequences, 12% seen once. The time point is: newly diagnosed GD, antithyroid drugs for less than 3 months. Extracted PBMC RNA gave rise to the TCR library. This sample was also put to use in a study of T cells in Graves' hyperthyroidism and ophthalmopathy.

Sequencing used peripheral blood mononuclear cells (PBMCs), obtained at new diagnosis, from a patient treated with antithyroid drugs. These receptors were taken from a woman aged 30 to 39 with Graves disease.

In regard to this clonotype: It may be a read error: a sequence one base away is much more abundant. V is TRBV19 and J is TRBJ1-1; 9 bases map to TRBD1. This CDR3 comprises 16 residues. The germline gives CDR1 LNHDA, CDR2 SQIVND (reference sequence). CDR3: CASSLDRTGVMTEAFF. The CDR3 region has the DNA TGTGCCAGTAGTCTAGATCGGACAGGGGTTATGACTGAAGCTTTCTTT.

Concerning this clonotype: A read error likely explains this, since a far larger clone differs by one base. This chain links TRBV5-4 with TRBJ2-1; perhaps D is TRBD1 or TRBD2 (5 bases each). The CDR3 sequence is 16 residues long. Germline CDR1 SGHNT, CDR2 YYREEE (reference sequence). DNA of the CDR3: TGTGCCAGCTGGGGGAGAAAAGGACATGCCTACAATGAGCGGTTCTTC. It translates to CASWGRKGHAYNERFF.

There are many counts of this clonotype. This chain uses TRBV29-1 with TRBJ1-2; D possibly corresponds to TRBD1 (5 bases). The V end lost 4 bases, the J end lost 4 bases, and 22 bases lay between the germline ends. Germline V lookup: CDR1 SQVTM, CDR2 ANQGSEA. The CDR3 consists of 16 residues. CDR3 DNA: TGCAGCGTTGGAAGGGCCGCAGAAGGCGGGGGCTATGGCTACACCTTC. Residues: CSVGRAAEGGGYGYTF.

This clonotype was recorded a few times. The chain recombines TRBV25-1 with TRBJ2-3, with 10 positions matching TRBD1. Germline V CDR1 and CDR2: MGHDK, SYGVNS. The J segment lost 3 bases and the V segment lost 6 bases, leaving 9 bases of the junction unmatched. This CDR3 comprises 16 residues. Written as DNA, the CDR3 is TGTGCCAGCAGGGATGGGGGGACAGGGGCAACAGATACGCAGTATTTT. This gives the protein CASRDGGTGATDTQYF.

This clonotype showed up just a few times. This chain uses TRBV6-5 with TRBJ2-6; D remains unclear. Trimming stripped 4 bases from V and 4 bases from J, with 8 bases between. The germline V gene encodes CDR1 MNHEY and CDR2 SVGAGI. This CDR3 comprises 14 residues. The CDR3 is CASSFASGANVLTF. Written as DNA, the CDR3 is TGTGCCAGCAGTTTCGCGTCCGGGGCCAACGTCCTGACTTTC.

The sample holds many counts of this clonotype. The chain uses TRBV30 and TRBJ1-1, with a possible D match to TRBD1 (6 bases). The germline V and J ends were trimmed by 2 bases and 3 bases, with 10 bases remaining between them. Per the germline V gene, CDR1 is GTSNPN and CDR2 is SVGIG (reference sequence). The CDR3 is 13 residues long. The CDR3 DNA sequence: TGTGCCTGGAGTTGGCAGGGGTACACTGAAGCTTTCTTT. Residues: CAWSWQGYTEAFF.

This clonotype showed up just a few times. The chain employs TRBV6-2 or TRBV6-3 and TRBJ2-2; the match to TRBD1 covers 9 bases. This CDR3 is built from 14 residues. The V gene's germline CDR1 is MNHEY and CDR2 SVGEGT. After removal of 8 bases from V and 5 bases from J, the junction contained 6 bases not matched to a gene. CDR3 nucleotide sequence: TGTGCCAGCCGCGGCGGGACAGGGACCGGGGAGCTGTTTTTT. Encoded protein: CASRGGTGTGELFF.

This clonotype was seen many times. CDR3 coding DNA: TGTGCCAGCAGTATTGGGACTAGCGGGAGAGTCAATGAGCAGTTCTTC. Translation gives CASSIGTSGRVNEQFF. The chain links TRBV27 to TRBJ2-1; 14 nucleotides agree with TRBD2. Per germline, CDR1 MNHEY and CDR2 SMNVEV (reference sequence). Trimming at V came to 5 bases and at J to 6 bases, leaving 6 bases not matched to a gene. This CDR3 has 16 residues.